Listed below are T cell receptor beta chains from one sample, sequenced in a study of beta chain features in type 1 diabetes. The data were produced by immunoSEQ multiplex PCR, yet TCRdb's version contains in-frame clones alone and is incomplete. In the table there are 300,000 to 400,000 clones, approximately 9.9% of which are singletons. The sequencing sample was made of central memory CD4+ T cells from blood. The receptors were gathered from a young man with type 1 diabetes. Each CDR3 is given with its conserved first and last residue. The D gene is left open where the match is weak. Clone size, where shown, is once, few, many, or a class for clones that have expanded.

V	size	J	D	DNA	CDR3
TRBV7-2	NA	TRBJ2-7	NA	TGTGCCAGCAGCTTAGCGGGGCAGATAGGCTACGAGCAGTACTTC	CASSLAGQIGYEQYF
TRBV5-1	NA	TRBJ2-1	NA	TGCGCCAGCAGCCCAAGAGTGGCGGATGAGCAGTTCTTC	CASSPRVADEQFF
TRBV13	many	TRBJ1-1	NA	TGTGCCAGCAGCTTAGAAATGGGTGGGAGGGTCACTGAAGCTTTCTTT	CASSLEMGGRVTEAFF
TRBV12-5	few	TRBJ2-7	NA	TGTGCTAGTCAGGATAGCAATGGATACGAGCAGTACTTC	CASQDSNGYEQYF
TRBV14	few	TRBJ1-1	NA	TGTGCCAGCAGCCACAAACGGGAGGGTGAAGTGAACACTGAAGCTTTCTTT	CASSHKREGEVNTEAFF
TRBV7-8	few	TRBJ1-2	NA	TGTGCCAGCAGCCCCACCGTGGGGGGCTCTAGTGGCTACACCTTC	CASSPTVGGSSGYTF
TRBV7-2	NA	TRBJ2-7	NA	TGTGCCAGCAGCTTAGACAGGGTCGAGCAGTACTTC	CASSLDRVEQYF
TRBV5-1	few	TRBJ1-6	NA	TGCGCCAGCAGCTTGGTGGATTCACCCCTCCACTTT	CASSLVDSPLHF
TRBV13	NA	TRBJ1-1	TRBD1	TGTGCCAGCAGCTTAGCTCAGGGGGTAGTAGCTGAAGCTTTCTTT	CASSLAQGVVAEAFF
TRBV7-9	few	TRBJ2-2	NA	TGTGCCAGCAGCTACCGGCCCGGGAACACCGGGGAGCTGTTTTTT	CASSYRPGNTGELFF
TRBV5-1	few	TRBJ1-1	TRBD1	TGCGCCAGCAGCTTAATTGGACAGGGCCGGATGAACACTGAAGCTTTCTTT	CASSLIGQGRMNTEAFF
TRBV5-1	NA	TRBJ1-5	TRBD1	TGCGCCAGCAGCTTGGTAGCAGGGGGCGGCAATCAGCCCCAGCATTTT	CASSLVAGGGNQPQHF
TRBV7-2	NA	TRBJ2-4	NA	TGTGCCAGCAGCTTAGAGAGCGACATTCAGTACTTC	CASSLESDIQYF
TRBV6-4	NA	TRBJ2-6	NA	TGTGCCAGCAGCGCAGGGTTCTCCTTCTCTGGGGCCAACGTCCTGACTTTC	CASSAGFSFSGANVLTF
TRBV28	few	TRBJ2-7	TRBD2	TGTGCCAGCAGTTTCCTACTAGCGGGGGGGCAGATGGCAGCCTACGAGCAGTACTTC	CASSFLLAGGQMAAYEQYF
TRBV7-2	few	TRBJ2-1	TRBD1	TGTGCCAGCAGCCCCCAGACAGGGTTCGATGAGCAGTTCTTC	CASSPQTGFDEQFF
TRBV9	few	TRBJ2-5	TRBD2	TGTGCCAGCAGCGGCTCGGGACTAGCGGGGGGGAGTAGGGAGACCCAGTACTTC	CASSGSGLAGGSRETQYF
TRBV28	many	TRBJ2-3	TRBD2	TGTGCCAGCAGTTTCGCTAGCGGGGCGTCGCAGTATTTT	CASSFASGASQYF
TRBV28	NA	TRBJ1-2	TRBD1	TGTGCCAGCAGCCTGAGGGGGCTTAGCTATGGCTACACCTTC	CASSLRGLSYGYTF
TRBV2	many	TRBJ2-7	NA	TGTGCCAGCAGTGATGATCATTCGTCGGAGCAGTACTTC	CASSDDHSSEQYF
TRBV27	NA	TRBJ2-7	TRBD1	TGTGCCAGCAGTTCACCAACCCGAGACAGGGTCTACGAGCAGTACTTC	CASSSPTRDRVYEQYF
TRBV7-2	NA	TRBJ2-7	NA	TGTGCCAGCAGCTTAGATCAGGGCGAGCAGTACTTC	CASSLDQGEQYF
TRBV28	NA	TRBJ2-3	NA	TGTGCCAGCACGGACAGTCGGACAGATACGCAGTATTTT	CASTDSRTDTQYF
TRBV5-6	NA	TRBJ2-3	NA	TGTGCCAGCATCAAGCGAGGGGCGCAGTATTTT	CASIKRGAQYF
TRBV9	few	TRBJ1-1	NA	TGTGCCAGCAGCGTTGCACAGGGGAACACTGAAGCTTTCTTT	CASSVAQGNTEAFF
TRBV27	few	TRBJ2-3	TRBD2	TGTGCCAGCAGTTTCGTGTCTAGCGGGGGGGGAGTGGATACGCAGTATTTT	CASSFVSSGGGVDTQYF
TRBV29-1	few	TRBJ1-2	TRBD1	TGCAGCGTTGAAGGGACAGGGAATGGCTACACCTTC	CSVEGTGNGYTF
TRBV7-2	NA	TRBJ2-7	NA	TGTGCCAGCAGCTTAGCCGACAGGATAGGAGGCGAGCAGTACTTC	CASSLADRIGGEQYF
TRBV7-9	few	TRBJ2-7	NA	TGTGCCAGCAGCGCAAGCAGGGGTTCGAGCGAGCAGTACTTC	CASSASRGSSEQYF
TRBV5-1	NA	TRBJ1-5	NA	TGCGCCAGCAGCACGGGAGACAGCAATCAGCCCCAGCATTTT	CASSTGDSNQPQHF
TRBV19	NA	TRBJ2-1	TRBD1	TGTGCCAGTAGTGGAAGACAGGGGATGGGCAATGAGCAGTTCTTC	CASSGRQGMGNEQFF
TRBV13	few	TRBJ2-3	NA	TGTGCCAGCAGCTTAGGTACATTCACAGATACGCAGTATTTT	CASSLGTFTDTQYF
TRBV29-1	few	TRBJ2-7	TRBD2	TGCAGCGTTGAGGGGGGGACTAGCAGCGAGCAGTACTTC	CSVEGGTSSEQYF
TRBV18	NA	TRBJ2-7	TRBD1	TGTGCCAGCTCAACCACCACAGGGGGTTCCTACGAGCAGTACTTC	CASSTTTGGSYEQYF
TRBV5-6	few	TRBJ2-5	TRBD2	TGTGCCAGCAGCAGCCCGGGGGGTCAAGAGACCCAGTACTTC	CASSSPGGQETQYF
TRBV4-1	few	TRBJ2-1	NA	TGCGCCAGCAGCCTAGGACCGAGGGGCAATGAGCAGTTCTTC	CASSLGPRGNEQFF
TRBV28	NA	TRBJ2-3	TRBD2	TGTGCCAGCCCTCCCCCGACTAGCGGGGCTCTGGATACGCAGTATTTT	CASPPPTSGALDTQYF
TRBV7-2	NA	TRBJ2-3	NA	TGTGCCAGCAGCTTTGACACAGGCGCAGATACGCAGTATTTT	CASSFDTGADTQYF
TRBV10-2	few	TRBJ2-4	NA	TGCGCCAGCAGTGCCGGTCCCGGGGCCGCCAAAAACATTCAGTACTTC	CASSAGPGAAKNIQYF
TRBV11-2	NA	TRBJ2-1	TRBD2	TGTGCCAGCAGCATCTTAGCGGGGGGAAGTGAGCAGTTCTTC	CASSILAGGSEQFF
TRBV2	NA	TRBJ2-2	TRBD1	TGTGCCAGCAGAGATACAGGGGGCAACACCGGGGAGCTGTTTTTT	CASRDTGGNTGELFF
TRBV4-3	NA	TRBJ2-7	TRBD2	TGCGCCAGCAGCCAAGATCCGGGGGGTGCACAGTACTTC	CASSQDPGGAQYF
TRBV7-9	few	TRBJ1-2	NA	TGTGCCAGCAGCCCCGGGGACTATGGCTACACCTTC	CASSPGDYGYTF
TRBV7-7	NA	TRBJ2-5	TRBD2	TGTGCTAGCAGCCAAACAGGAGGCGGGGGAGAGACCCAGTACTTC	CASSQTGGGGETQYF
TRBV29-1	few	TRBJ1-4	NA	TGCAGCGTAAATCGAGGTGAAAAACTGTTTTTT	CSVNRGEKLFF
TRBV7-9	many	TRBJ2-2	NA	TGTGCCAGCAGCCCAGACACGAACACCGGGGAGCTGTTTTTT	CASSPDTNTGELFF
TRBV30	NA	TRBJ2-1	NA	TGTGCTGGAAGTAAGTTGTCGGATGAGCAGTTCTTC	CAGSKLSDEQFF
TRBV2	few	TRBJ2-7	TRBD2	TGTGCCAGCTCACTAGCGGGGGGGTCTTCCTACGAGCAGTACTTC	CASSLAGGSSYEQYF
TRBV11-2	NA	TRBJ1-2	NA	TGTGCCAGCAGCCCAAAGGGGAGTACGCCCGGCTACACCTTC	CASSPKGSTPGYTF
TRBV29-1	NA	TRBJ2-3	NA	TGCAGCGTCGATCAAGAGTACACAGATACGCAGTATTTT	CSVDQEYTDTQYF
TRBV7-2	NA	TRBJ2-7	TRBD2	TGTGCCAGCAGCTTAGCAGCGGGGGACTACGAGCAGTACTTC	CASSLAAGDYEQYF
TRBV19	NA	TRBJ1-1	NA	TGTGCCAGTAGTACTACAGGGCGAATGAACACTGAAGCTTTCTTT	CASSTTGRMNTEAFF
TRBV7-7	many	TRBJ2-1	NA	TGTGCTAGCAGCTTGAGGGGGGACTACAATGAGCAGTTCTTC	CASSLRGDYNEQFF
TRBV2	NA	TRBJ2-6	TRBD1	TGTGCCAGCAAATACCGGGACAGGGTCCCTGGGGCCAACGTCCTGACTTTC	CASKYRDRVPGANVLTF
TRBV27	NA	TRBJ2-1	TRBD2	TGTGCCAGCAGTTTAAGTAGCGGGTACTACAATGAGCAGTTCTTC	CASSLSSGYYNEQFF
TRBV7-2	NA	TRBJ2-7	TRBD2	TGTGCCAGCAGCCTGAAGGGACTAGCGGGGGACTCCTACGAGCAGTACTTC	CASSLKGLAGDSYEQYF
TRBV29-1	many	TRBJ2-3	TRBD1	TGCAGCGTGCTTACCGGGACAGGGAACACAGATACGCAGTATTTT	CSVLTGTGNTDTQYF
TRBV18	few	TRBJ1-2	TRBD1	TGTGCCAGCTCACCACCGTTTGAATCGACAGGGGGAAACCTAGGCTATGGCTACACCTTC	CASSPPFESTGGNLGYGYTF
TRBV6-1	few	TRBJ2-3	NA	TGTGCCAGCAGGGCTAGCACAGATACGCAGTATTTT	CASRASTDTQYF